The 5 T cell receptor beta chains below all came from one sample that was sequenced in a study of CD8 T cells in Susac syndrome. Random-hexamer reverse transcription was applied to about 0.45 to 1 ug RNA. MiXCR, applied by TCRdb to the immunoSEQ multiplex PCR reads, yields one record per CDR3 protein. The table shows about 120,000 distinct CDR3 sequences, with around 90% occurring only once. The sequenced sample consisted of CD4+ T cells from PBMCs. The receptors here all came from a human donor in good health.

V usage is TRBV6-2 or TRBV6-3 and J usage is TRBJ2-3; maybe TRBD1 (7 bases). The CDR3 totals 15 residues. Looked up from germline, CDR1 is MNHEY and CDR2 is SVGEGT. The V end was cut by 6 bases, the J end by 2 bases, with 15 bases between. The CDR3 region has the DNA TGTGCCAGCAGACGACAGGGACTTGACACAGATACGCAGTATTTT. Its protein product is CASRRQGLDTDTQYF.

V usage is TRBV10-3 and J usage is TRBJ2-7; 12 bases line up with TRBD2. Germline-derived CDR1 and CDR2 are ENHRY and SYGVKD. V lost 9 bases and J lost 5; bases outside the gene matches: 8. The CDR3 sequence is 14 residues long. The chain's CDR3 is CAIRGLAGQNEQYF. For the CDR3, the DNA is TGTGCCATTAGAGGACTAGCGGGGCAGAACGAGCAGTACTTC.

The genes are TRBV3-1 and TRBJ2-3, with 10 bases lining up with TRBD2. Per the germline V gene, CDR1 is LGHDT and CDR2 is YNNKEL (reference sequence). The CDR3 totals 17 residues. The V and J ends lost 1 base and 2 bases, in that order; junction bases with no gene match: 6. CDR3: CASSQAPAGGDTDTQYF. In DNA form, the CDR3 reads TGTGCCAGCAGCCAAGCTCCAGCGGGAGGGGACACAGATACGCAGTATTTT.

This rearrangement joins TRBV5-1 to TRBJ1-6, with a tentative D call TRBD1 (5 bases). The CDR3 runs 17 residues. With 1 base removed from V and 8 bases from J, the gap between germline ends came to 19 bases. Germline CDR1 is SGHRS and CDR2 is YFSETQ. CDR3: CASSLNRPGTMDSPLHF. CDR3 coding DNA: TGCGCCAGCAGCTTGAACCGGCCGGGGACGATGGATTCACCCCTCCACTTT.

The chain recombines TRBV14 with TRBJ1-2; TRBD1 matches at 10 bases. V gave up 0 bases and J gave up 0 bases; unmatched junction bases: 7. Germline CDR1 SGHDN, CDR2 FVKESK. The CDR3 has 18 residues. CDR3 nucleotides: TGTGCCAGCAGCCAAGATTGGGACAGGGGCCGAGCTAACTATGGCTACACCTTC. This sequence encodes CASSQDWDRGRANYGYTF.